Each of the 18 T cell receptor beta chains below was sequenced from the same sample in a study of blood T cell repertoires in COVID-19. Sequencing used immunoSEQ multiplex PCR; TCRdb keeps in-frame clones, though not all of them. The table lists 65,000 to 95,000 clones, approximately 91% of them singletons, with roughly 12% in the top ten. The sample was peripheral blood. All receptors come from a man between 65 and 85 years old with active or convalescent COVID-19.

This chain's CDR3 is CASSSQLGSEQYF. The CDR3 DNA reads TGTGCCAGCAGCTCCCAGCTGGGGAGCGAGCAGTACTTC. The chain is built from TRBV7-3 and TRBJ2-7; maybe TRBD2 (5 bases). V lost 4 bases and J lost 6, with 13 bases in between. This CDR3 spans 13 amino acids. Germline CDR1 and CDR2: SGHTA and FQGTGA.

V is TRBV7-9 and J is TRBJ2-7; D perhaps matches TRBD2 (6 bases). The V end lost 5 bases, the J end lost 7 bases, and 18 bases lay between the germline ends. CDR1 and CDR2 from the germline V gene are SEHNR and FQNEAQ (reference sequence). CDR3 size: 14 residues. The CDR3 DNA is TGTGCCAGCAGCAAAGGGACTCGCCCCCTGGAGCAGTACTTC. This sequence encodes CASSKGTRPLEQYF.

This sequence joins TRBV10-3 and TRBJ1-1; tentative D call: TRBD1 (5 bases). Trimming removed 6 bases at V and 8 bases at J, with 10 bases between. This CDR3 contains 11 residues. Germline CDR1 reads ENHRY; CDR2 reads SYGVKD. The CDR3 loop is CAIRGTIEAFF. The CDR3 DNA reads TGTGCCATCAGGGGGACTATAGAAGCTTTCTTT.

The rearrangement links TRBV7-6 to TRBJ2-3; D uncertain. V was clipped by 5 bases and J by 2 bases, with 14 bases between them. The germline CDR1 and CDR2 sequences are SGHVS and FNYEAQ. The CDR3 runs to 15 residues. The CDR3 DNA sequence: TGTGCCAGCAGCGCAACAGAAAGCCCCACAGATACGCAGTATTTT. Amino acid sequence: CASSATESPTDTQYF.

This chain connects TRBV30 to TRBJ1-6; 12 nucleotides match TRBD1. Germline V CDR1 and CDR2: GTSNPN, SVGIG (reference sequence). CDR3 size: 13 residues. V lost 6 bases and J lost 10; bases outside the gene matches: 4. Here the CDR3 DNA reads TGTGCCTGCCGGGACAGGGGGCAATCACCCCTCCACTTT. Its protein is CACRDRGQSPLHF. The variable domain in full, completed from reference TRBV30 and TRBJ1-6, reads SQTIHQWPATLVQPVGSPLSLECTVEGTSNPNLYWYRQAAGRGLQLLFYSVGIGQISSEVPQNLSASRPQDRQFILSSKKLLLSDSGFYLCACRDRGQSPLHFGNGTRLTVT.

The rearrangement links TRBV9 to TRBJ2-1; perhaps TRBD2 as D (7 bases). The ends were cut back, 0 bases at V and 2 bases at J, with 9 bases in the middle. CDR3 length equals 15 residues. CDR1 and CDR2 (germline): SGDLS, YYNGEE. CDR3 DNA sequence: TGTGCCAGCAGCGTAGGCGGGGGCCCCTACAATGAGCAGTTCTTC. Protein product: CASSVGGGPYNEQFF.

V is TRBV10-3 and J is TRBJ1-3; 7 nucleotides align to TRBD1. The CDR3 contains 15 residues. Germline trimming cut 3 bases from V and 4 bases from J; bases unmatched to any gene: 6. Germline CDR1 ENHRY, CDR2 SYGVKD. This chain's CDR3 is CAISERGPRGNTIYF. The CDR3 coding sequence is TGTGCCATCAGTGAAAGGGGGCCGAGGGGAAACACCATATATTTT.

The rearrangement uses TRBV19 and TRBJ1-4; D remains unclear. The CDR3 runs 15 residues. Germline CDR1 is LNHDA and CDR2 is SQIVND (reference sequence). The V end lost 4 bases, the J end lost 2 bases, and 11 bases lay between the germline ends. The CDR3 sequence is CASSTGVRTNEKLFF. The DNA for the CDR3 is TGTGCCAGTAGTACCGGGGTGCGGACTAATGAAAAACTGTTTTTT.

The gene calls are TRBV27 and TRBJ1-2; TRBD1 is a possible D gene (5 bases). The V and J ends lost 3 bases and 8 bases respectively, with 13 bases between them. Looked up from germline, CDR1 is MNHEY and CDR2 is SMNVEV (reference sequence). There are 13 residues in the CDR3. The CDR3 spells CASSLGGLWGYTF. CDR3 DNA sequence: TGTGCCAGCAGTTTGGGGGGGTTGTGGGGCTACACCTTC.

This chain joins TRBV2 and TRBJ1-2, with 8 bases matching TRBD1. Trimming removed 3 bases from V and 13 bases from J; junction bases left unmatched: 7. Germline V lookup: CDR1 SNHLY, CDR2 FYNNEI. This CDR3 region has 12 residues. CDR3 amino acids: CASSEQGASPTF. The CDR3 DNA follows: TGTGCCAGCAGTGAGCAGGGGGCAAGTCCCACCTTC. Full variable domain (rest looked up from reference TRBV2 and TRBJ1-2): EPEVTQTPSHQVTQMGQEVILRCVPISNHLYFYWYRQILGQKVEFLVSFYNNEISEKSEIFDDQFSVERPDGSNFTLKIRSTKLEDSAMYFCASSEQGASPTFGSGTRLTVV.

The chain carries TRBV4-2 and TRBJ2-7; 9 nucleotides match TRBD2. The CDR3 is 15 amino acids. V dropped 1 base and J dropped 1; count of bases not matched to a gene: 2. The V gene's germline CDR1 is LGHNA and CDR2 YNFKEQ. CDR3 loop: CASSQVRGGSYEQYF. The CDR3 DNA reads TGTGCCAGCAGCCAAGTGCGGGGGGGATCCTACGAGCAGTACTTC.

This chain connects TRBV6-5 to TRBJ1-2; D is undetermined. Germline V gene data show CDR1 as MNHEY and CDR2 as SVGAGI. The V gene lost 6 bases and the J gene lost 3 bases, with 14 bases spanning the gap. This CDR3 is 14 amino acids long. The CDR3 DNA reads TGTGCCAGCAGCCGCGTCCCGAGGGACTATGGCTACACCTTC. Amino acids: CASSRVPRDYGYTF.

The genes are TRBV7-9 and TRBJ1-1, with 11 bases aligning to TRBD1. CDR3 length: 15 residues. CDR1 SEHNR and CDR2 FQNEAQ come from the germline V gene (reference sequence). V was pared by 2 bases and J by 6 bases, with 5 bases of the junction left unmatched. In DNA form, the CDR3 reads TGTGCCAGCAGCTTACGGACAGGGGGCGCCTCTGAAGCTTTCTTT. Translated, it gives CASSLRTGGASEAFF.

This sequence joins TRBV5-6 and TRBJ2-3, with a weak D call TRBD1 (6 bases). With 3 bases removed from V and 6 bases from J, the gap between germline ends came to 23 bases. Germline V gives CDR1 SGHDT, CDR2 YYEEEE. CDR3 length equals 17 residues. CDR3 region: CASSSPIGPRGLDTQYF. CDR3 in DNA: TGTGCCAGCAGCTCCCCTATTGGCCCCAGGGGCCTGGATACGCAGTATTTT.

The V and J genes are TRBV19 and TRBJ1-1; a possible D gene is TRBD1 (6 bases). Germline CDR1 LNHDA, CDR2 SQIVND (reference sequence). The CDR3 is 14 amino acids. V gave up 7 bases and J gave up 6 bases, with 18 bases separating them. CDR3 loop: CASTNRAGVAEAFF. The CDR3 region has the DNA TGTGCCAGTACAAACAGGGCCGGGGTCGCTGAAGCTTTCTTT. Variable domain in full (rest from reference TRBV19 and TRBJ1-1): DGGITQSPKYLFRKEGQNVTLSCEQNLNHDAMYWYRQDPGQGLRLIYYSQIVNDFQKGDIAEGYSVSREKKESFPLTVTSAQKNPTAFYLCASTNRAGVAEAFFGQGTRLTVV.

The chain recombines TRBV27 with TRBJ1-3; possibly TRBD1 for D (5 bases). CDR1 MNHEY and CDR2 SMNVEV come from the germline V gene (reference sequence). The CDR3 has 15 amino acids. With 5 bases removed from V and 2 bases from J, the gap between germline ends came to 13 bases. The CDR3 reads CASSGRGGAGNTIYF. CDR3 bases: TGTGCCAGCAGTGGACGAGGAGGGGCTGGAAACACCATATATTTT.

The CDR3 bases are TGTGCCAGCAGCGTAGGAGGAGTGGGTCGGAAGAACACTGAAGCTTTCTTT. It translates to CASSVGGVGRKNTEAFF. V usage is TRBV9 and J usage is TRBJ1-1; D gene ambiguous. The CDR3 consists of 17 residues. The V and J ends lost 0 bases and 1 base respectively, with 16 bases between them. The germline gives CDR1 SGDLS, CDR2 YYNGEE.

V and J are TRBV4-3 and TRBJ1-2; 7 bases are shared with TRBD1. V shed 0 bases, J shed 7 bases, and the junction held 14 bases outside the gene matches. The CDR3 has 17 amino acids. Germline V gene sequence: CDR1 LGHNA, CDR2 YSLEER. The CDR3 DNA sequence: TGCGCCAGCAGCCAAGATCTTGTAGGGGGCCCGACCCTTGGCTACACCTTC. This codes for CASSQDLVGGPTLGYTF.